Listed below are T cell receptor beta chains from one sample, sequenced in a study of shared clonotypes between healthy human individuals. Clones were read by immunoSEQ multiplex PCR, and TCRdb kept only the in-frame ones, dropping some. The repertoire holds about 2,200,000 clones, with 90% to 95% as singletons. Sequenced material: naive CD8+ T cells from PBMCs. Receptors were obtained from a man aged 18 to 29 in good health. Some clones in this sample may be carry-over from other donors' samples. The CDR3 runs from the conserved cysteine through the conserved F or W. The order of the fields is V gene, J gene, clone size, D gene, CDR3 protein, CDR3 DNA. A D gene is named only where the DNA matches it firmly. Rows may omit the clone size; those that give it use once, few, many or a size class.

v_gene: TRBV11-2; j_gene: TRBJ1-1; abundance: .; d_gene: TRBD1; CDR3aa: CASSLTRGLEGDTEAFF; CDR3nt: TGTGCCAGCAGCCTCACAAGGGGGCTAGAAGGGGACACTGAAGCTTTCTTT
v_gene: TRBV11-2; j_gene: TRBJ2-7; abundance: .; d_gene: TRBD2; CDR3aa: CASSPWEGNEQYF; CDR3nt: TGTGCCAGCAGCCCCTGGGAGGGGAACGAGCAGTACTTC
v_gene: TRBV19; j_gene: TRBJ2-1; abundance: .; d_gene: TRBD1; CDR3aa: CASSFGQGPYNEQFF; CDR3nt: TGTGCCAGTAGTTTTGGACAGGGACCCTACAATGAGCAGTTCTTC
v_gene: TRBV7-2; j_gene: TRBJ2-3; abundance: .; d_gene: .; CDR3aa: CATLARTSDTQYF; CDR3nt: TGTGCCACCCTTGCTCGGACCTCAGATACGCAGTATTTT
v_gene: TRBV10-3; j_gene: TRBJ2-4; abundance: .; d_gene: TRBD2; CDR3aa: CAISEESGSSGRNIQYF; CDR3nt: TGTGCCATCAGTGAGGAGAGCGGGAGTTCGGGGAGGAACATTCAGTACTTC
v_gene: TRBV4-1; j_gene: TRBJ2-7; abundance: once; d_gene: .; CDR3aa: CASSQTRARDGEQYF; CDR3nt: TGCGCCAGCAGCCAAACCAGGGCCCGCGATGGCGAGCAGTACTTC
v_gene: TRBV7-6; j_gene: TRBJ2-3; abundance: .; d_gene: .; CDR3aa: CASSHRAGRPTDTQYF; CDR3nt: TGTGCCAGCAGCCATCGGGCGGGACGCCCAACAGATACGCAGTATTTT
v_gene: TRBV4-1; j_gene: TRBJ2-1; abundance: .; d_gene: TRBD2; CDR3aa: CASSLLGLAGKGGYDEQFF; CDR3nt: TGCGCCAGCAGCCTCCTAGGACTAGCGGGAAAGGGAGGTTACGATGAGCAGTTCTTC
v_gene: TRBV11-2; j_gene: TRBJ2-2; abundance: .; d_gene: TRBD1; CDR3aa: CASSAGQVGATGELFF; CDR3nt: TGTGCCAGCAGCGCAGGACAGGTCGGAGCCACCGGGGAGCTGTTTTTT
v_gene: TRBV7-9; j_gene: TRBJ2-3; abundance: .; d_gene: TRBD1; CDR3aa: CASSETGPSPDTQYF; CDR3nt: TGTGCCAGCAGCGAGACAGGGCCAAGTCCAGATACGCAGTATTTT
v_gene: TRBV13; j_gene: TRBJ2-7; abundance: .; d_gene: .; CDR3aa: CASSSRSSGPYEQYF; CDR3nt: TGTGCCAGCAGCTCGAGATCCAGTGGCCCCTACGAGCAGTACTTC
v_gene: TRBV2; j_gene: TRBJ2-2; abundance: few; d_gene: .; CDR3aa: CASSPSDDTGELFF; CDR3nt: TGTGCCAGCTCCCCTTCGGATGACACCGGGGAGCTGTTTTTT
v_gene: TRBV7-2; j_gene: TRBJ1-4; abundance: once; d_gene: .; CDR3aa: CASSLATEAENEKLFF; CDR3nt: TGTGCCAGCAGCTTAGCCACTGAGGCAGAAAATGAAAAACTGTTTTTT
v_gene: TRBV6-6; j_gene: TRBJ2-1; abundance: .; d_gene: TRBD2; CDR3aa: CASTKREGLWNEQFF; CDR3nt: TGTGCCAGCACTAAGCGGGAGGGCCTTTGGAATGAGCAGTTCTTC
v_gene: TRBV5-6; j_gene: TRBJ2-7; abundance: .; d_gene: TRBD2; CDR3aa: CASPSGSDSYEQYF; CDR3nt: TGTGCCAGTCCTAGCGGGAGCGACTCCTACGAGCAGTACTTC